A selection of T cell receptor beta chains follows, all from one sample in a study of human T cells and chemical hapten exposure. TCRdb used MiXCR to reprocess the RACE reads, holding one entry per CDR3 protein. The data hold about 50,000 distinct CDR3 sequences, with 4.3% observed a single time. Sequencing was performed on whole blood. All receptors come from a female donor in good health. Some clones in this sample may be carry-over from other donors' samples. CDR3s include the opening cysteine and the closing phenylalanine or tryptophan. The D gene is left open where the match is weak. A row's size may be missing; if present it is once, few, many or a size class.

D	size	J	V	DNA	CDR3
.	many	TRBJ2-7	TRBV27	TGTGCCAGCAGTTTATCGGGGGGTACCTACGAGCAGTACTTC	CASSLSGGTYEQYF
.	many	TRBJ2-3	TRBV21-1	TGTGCCAGCAGCAAGCGGACTAGCGGGGGGACCTACACAGATACGCAGTATTTT	CASSKRTSGGTYTDTQYF
.	many	TRBJ1-1	TRBV18	TGTGCCAGCTCACCACGTCCGGAGAACACTGAAGCTTTCTTT	CASSPRPENTEAFF
.	many	TRBJ2-7	TRBV3-1	TGTGCCAGCAGCCAAGATCTACGCAGGTCCTACGAGCAGTACTTC	CASSQDLRRSYEQYF
.	many	TRBJ2-3	TRBV5-1	TGCGCCAGCAGCCCTACCCTACAGCCCTCCCGTACGCAGTATTTT	CASSPTLQPSRTQYF
.	many	TRBJ1-6	TRBV30	TGTGCCTGGAATAATAGGGCCGGGTCCTATAATTCACCCCTCCACTTT	CAWNNRAGSYNSPLHF
.	many	TRBJ1-6	TRBV3-1	TGTGCCAGCAGCCAGCCGGGGACCGATTCACCCCTCCACTTT	CASSQPGTDSPLHF
TRBD2	many	TRBJ2-3	TRBV5-1	TGCGCCAGCAGCACGGGACTAGCGGGGGGGTCCTCATCTGGCACAGATACGCAGTATTTT	CASSTGLAGGSSSGTDTQYF
.	many	TRBJ1-5	TRBV5-1	TGCGCCAGCAGCTTGAACGGGGACAATCAGCCCCAGCATTTT	CASSLNGDNQPQHF
.	many	TRBJ2-1	TRBV6-6	TGTGCCAGCAGCCGTCCGGGATCTTCCGATGAGCAGTTCTTC	CASSRPGSSDEQFF
TRBD2	.	TRBJ2-3	TRBV6-6	TGTGCCAGCAGTTCGCTAGCGGGGGGAGGGCGGACGCAGTATTTT	CASSSLAGGGRTQYF
TRBD2	few	TRBJ2-2	TRBV4-2	TGTGCCAGCAGCCTCTCCACCTCGACTAGCGGGGGGGTAGCCGGGGAGCTGTTTTTT	CASSLSTSTSGGVAGELFF
.	many	TRBJ1-2	TRBV12-3/TRBV12-4	TGTGCCAGCAGCTTCGGGACTGGCTACACCTTC	CASSFGTGYTF
TRBD2	few	TRBJ2-3	TRBV7-8	TGTGCCAACGACCGACTAGCGGGGGGGCATACGCAGTATTTT	CANDRLAGGHTQYF
TRBD1	many	TRBJ1-2	TRBV6-5	TGTGCCAGCAGTTCAGGGGGAGGCTACACCTTC	CASSSGGGYTF
.	many	TRBJ2-1	TRBV2	TGTGCCAGCAGTGAACGCTCCGTCGCGGGTGAGCAGTTCTTC	CASSERSVAGEQFF
.	.	TRBJ2-3	TRBV12-3/TRBV12-4	TGTGCCAGCACCCCCTGGGGGGGGGCCAATACGCAGTATTTT	CASTPWGGANTQYF
TRBD2	many	TRBJ2-5	TRBV5-1	TGCGCCAGCAGCCGGACTAGCGCGGAGACCCAGTACTTC	CASSRTSAETQYF
.	.	TRBJ2-3	TRBV5-1	TGCGCCAGCAGCTTGGGTGATAGCGTGGCAAATACGCAGTATTTT	CASSLGDSVANTQYF
TRBD1	many	TRBJ1-5	TRBV6-2/TRBV6-3	TGTGCCAGCAGTTACGGGGGACAGAATTTTAATAGCAATCAGCCCCAGCATTTT	CASSYGGQNFNSNQPQHF
TRBD1	many	TRBJ1-6	TRBV3-1	TGTGCCAGCAGCAGAGGGACAGGGGAAGACCCCCTCCACTTT	CASSRGTGEDPLHF
.	many	TRBJ1-1	TRBV6-2/TRBV6-3	TGTGCCAGCAGTCCCCAACGTCTTGAAACTGAAGCTTTCTTT	CASSPQRLETEAFF
TRBD1	many	TRBJ1-2	TRBV7-3	TGTGCCAGCAGCCCCCAGGCTGAGGGGGCTGCTAACTATGGCTACACCTTC	CASSPQAEGAANYGYTF
.	many	TRBJ1-1	TRBV12-3/TRBV12-4	TGTGCCAGCAGTCTTAAGACTGAAGCTTTCTTT	CASSLKTEAFF
.	many	TRBJ1-3	TRBV9	TGTGCCAGCAGCGTAGATGGGCAGGGGAGAGGAAACACCATATATTTT	CASSVDGQGRGNTIYF
TRBD2	many	TRBJ2-3	TRBV29-1	TGCAGCGTTGATTACCGACTAGCGGGGGGGCCTTATACGCAGTATTTT	CSVDYRLAGGPYTQYF
.	many	TRBJ2-7	TRBV7-8	TGTGCCAGCAGCTTAGGCCGGGCCCTAGGGTCCTACGAGCAGTACTTC	CASSLGRALGSYEQYF
TRBD1	.	TRBJ2-4	TRBV29-1	TGCAGCGTTGCAGGGACAGCTCTAGCCAAAAACATTCAGTACTTC	CSVAGTALAKNIQYF
.	few	TRBJ2-1	TRBV5-4	TGTGCCAGCAGCTTTGGCGGGAAGCTCTACAATGAGCAGTTCTTC	CASSFGGKLYNEQFF
TRBD1	.	TRBJ2-6	TRBV5-1	TGCGCCAGCAGCGCGGGACAGGGGGCGGCCGGGGCCAACGTCCTGACTTTC	CASSAGQGAAGANVLTF
.	many	TRBJ1-4	TRBV10-3	TGTGCCATCAGTGATGGTAAAGGGGCCAATGAAAAACTGTTTTTT	CAISDGKGANEKLFF